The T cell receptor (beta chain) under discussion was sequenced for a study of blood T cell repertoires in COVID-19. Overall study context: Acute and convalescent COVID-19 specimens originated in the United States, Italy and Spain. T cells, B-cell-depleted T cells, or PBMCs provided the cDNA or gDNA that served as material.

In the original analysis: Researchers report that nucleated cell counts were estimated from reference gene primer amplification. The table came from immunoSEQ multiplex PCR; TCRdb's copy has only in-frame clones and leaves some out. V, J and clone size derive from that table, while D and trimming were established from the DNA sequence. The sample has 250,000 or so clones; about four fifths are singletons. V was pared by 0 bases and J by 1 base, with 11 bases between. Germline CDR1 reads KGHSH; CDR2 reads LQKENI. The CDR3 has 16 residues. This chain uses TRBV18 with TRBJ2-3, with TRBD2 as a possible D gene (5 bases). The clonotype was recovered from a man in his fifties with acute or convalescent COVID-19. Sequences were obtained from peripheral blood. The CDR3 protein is CASSPPQGGGTDTQYF. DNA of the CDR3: TGTGCCAGCTCACCACCGCAAGGAGGAGGCACAGATACGCAGTATTTT.